This TCR beta chain was identified during a study of naive and memory T cell subsets. Findings of the study overall: Each distinct alpha or beta sequence counts as one clonotype. Especially in CD8 cells, naive repertoires contained a few larger clonotypes, possibly CD45RA-re-expressing memory cells. Between naive and memory subsets, TCR abundance power law exponents differed.

CMV status came from CD4+ T cell IFNgamma after overnight CMV lysate stimulation of fresh PBMCs. CD8 T cells were positively selected from what remained after CD4 positive selection. Regarding this clonotype: Antigen specificity is unknown.

Germline V CDR1 and CDR2: SGHTA, FQGNSA. Trimming left V 7 bases short and J 7 bases short, with 16 bases between. CDR3 size: 14 residues. The beta constant-region primer was an equimolar mix of two oligonucleotides covering TRBC1 and TRBC2. The ligated cDNA underwent four PCR rounds using SP2 and nested alpha and beta constant-region primers. TCRdb used MiXCR to reprocess the UMI-ligation and nested PCR reads, holding one entry per CDR3 protein. The sample has about 160,000 distinct CDR3 sequences; over 20% are singletons. The chain has TRBV7-2 and TRBJ2-2; D assignment may be TRBD1 or TRBD2 (5 bases each). This sequence originates from a human donor in good health. Input material: naive CD4+ T cells from blood. The CDR3 region is CASNRDPRDGELFF. The DNA for the CDR3 is TGTGCCAGCAACCGGGACCCCAGGGACGGGGAGCTGTTTTTT.